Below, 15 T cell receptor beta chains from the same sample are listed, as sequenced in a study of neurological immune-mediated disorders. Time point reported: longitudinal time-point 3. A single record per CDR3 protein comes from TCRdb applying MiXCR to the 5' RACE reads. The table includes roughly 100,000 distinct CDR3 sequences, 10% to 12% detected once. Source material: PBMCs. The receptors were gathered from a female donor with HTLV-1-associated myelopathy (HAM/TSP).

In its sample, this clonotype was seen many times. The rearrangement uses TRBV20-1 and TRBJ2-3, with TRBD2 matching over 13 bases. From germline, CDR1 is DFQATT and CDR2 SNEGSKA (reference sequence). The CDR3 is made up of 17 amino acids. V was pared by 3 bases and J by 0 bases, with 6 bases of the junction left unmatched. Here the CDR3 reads CSASLTSGGLSTDTQYF. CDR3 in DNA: TGCAGTGCTAGCCTGACTAGCGGGGGGCTTAGCACAGATACGCAGTATTTT.

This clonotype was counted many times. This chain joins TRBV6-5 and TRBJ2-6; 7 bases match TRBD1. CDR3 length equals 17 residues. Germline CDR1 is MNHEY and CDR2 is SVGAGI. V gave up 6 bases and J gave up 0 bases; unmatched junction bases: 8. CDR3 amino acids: CASRGRDSFSGANVLTF. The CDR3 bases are TGTGCCAGCAGAGGCCGGGACAGCTTCTCTGGGGCCAACGTCCTGACTTTC.

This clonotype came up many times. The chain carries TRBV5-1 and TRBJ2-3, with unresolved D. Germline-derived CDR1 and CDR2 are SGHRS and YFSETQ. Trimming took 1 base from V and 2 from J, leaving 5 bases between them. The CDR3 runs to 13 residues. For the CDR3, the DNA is TGCGCCAGCAGCTTGACCCCCACAGATACGCAGTATTTT. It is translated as CASSLTPTDTQYF.

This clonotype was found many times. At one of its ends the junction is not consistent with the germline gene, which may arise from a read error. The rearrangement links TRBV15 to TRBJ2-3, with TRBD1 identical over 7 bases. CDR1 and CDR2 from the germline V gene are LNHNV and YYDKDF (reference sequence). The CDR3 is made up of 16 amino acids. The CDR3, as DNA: TGTGCTACCAGCAGACAGGACAGGTTTGCCACAGATACGCAGTATTTT. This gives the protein CATSRQDRFATDTQYF.

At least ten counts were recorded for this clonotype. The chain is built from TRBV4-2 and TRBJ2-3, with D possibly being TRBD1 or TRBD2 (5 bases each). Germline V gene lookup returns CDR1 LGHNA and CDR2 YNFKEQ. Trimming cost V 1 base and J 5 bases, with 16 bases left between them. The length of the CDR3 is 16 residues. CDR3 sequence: CASSQAGVVRGDTQYF. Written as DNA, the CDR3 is TGTGCCAGCAGCCAAGCCGGGGTCGTAAGGGGAGATACGCAGTATTTT.

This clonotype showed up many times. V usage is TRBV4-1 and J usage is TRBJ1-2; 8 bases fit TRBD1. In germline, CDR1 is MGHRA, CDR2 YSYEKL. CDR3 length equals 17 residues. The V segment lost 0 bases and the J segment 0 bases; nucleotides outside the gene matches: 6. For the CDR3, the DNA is TGCGCCAGCAGCCAAGATCCTCTGACAGGGGCTAACTATGGCTACACCTTC. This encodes CASSQDPLTGANYGYTF.

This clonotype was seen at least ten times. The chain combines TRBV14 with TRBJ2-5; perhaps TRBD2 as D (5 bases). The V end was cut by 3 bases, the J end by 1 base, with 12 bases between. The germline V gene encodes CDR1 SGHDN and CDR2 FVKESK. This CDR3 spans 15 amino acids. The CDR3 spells CASSQLGGGQETQYF. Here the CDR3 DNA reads TGTGCCAGCAGCCAGCTCGGAGGCGGCCAAGAGACCCAGTACTTC.

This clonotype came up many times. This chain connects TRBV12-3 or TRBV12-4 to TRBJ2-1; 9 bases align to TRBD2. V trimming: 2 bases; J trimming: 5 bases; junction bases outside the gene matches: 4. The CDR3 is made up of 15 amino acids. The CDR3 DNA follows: TGTGCCAGCAGTTTACGCGGGGGGGGGAACAATGAGCAGTTCTTC. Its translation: CASSLRGGGNNEQFF.

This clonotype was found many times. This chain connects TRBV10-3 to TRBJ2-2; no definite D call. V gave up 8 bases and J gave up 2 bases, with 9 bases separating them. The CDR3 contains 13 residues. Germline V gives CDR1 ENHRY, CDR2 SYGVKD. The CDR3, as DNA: TGTGCCATCTCGAACACCAACACCGGGGAGCTGTTTTTT. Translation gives CAISNTNTGELFF.

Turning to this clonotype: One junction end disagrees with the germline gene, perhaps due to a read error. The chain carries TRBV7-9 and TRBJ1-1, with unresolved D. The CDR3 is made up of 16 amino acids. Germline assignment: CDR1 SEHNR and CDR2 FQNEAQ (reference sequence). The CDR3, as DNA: TGCGATACTACTCTTTACGGACCGGTCATGAACACTGAAGCTTTCTTT. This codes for CDTTLYGPVMNTEAFF. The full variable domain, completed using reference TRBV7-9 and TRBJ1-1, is DTGVSQNPRHKITKRGQNVTFRCDPISEHNRLYWYRQTLGQGPEFLTYFQNEAQLEKSRLLSDRFSAERPKGSFSTLEIQRTEQGDSAMYLCDTTLYGPVMNTEAFFGQGTRLTVV.

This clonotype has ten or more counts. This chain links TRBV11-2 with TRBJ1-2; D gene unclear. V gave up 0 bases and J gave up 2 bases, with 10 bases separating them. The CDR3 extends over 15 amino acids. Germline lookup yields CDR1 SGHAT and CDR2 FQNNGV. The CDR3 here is CASSLDPGGNYGYTF. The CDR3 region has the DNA TGTGCCAGCAGCTTAGACCCAGGAGGCAACTATGGCTACACCTTC.

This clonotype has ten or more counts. CDR3 sequence: CAISDRQGSPDTQYF. CDR3 nucleotide sequence: TGTGCCATCAGTGACCGACAGGGAAGTCCAGATACGCAGTATTTT. V is TRBV10-3 and J is TRBJ2-3; TRBD1 agrees at 7 bases. V lost 3 bases to trimming and J lost 4 bases; unmatched junction nucleotides: 7. Per germline, CDR1 ENHRY and CDR2 SYGVKD. CDR3 length equals 15 residues.

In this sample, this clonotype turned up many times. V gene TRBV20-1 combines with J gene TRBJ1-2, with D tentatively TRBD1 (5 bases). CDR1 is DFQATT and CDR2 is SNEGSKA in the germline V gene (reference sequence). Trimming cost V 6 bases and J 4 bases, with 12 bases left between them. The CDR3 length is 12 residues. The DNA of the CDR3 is TGCAGTGCCAGGGACGGTCTCTATGGCTACACCTTC. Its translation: CSARDGLYGYTF.

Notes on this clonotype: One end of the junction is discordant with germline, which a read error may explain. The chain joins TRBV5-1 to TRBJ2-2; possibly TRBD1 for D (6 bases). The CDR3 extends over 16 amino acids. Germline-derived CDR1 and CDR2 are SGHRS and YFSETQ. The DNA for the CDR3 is TGCGCCAGCAGCTTGGGTCCACAGGGAATGTCCGGGGAGATGTTTTTT. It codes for CASSLGPQGMSGEMFF.

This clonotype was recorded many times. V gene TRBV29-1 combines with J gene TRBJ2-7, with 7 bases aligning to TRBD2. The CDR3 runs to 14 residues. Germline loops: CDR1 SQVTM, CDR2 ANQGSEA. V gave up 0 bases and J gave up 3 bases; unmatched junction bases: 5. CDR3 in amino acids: CSVEDPGGLYEQYF. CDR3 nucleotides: TGCAGCGTTGAAGATCCGGGGGGACTCTACGAGCAGTACTTC.